The 31 T cell receptor beta chains given below trace back to one sample, sequenced in a study of CD8+ T cells in alopecia areata. After isolation, RNA underwent reverse transcription to generate cDNA as the sequencing template. Clones were sequenced by immunoSEQ multiplex PCR, and TCRdb holds only the in-frame ones, with some missing. Altogether around 100,000 clones were found in the sample, and no singletons occur. Sequenced: lesional skin. Source of these receptors: a C3H/HeJ mouse with alopecia areata. MHC haplotype of the mouse line: H2-k.

In its sample, this clone was seen a few times. Gene and germline names: mouse. The read falls 4 residues short of the CDR3 end, and the missing part is taken from the germline J gene. V gene TRBV13-3 combines with J gene TRBJ2-7; 10 nucleotides line up with TRBD1. Germline V lookup: CDR1 NNHDY, CDR2 SYVADS. The V gene end was trimmed by 0 bases and the J gene end by 3 bases; junction bases not matched to a gene: 6. The CDR3 loop spans 16 amino acids. CDR3 DNA (partial): TGTGCCAGCAGTGATGGGACAGGGGGTTCCTACTAT. This gives the protein CASSDGTGGSYY. The whole CDR3 protein reads CASSDGTGGSYYEQYF.

This clone came up many times. Genes and germline are mouse. The read ends 4 residues before the CDR3 terminus; that terminus is restored from the germline J gene. This chain links TRBV13-3 with TRBJ2-3, with TRBD1 matching 11 bases. The CDR3 runs 15 residues. Losses at the gene ends were 3 bases for V and 3 bases for J; bases not matched to a gene: 3. CDR1 NNHDY and CDR2 SYVADS come from the germline V gene. CDR3 DNA (partial): TGTGCCAGCAGTGGGGGGACAGGGGGAGCAGAA. Encoded protein: CASSGGTGGAE. The full-length CDR3 reads as CASSGGTGGAETLYF.

Turning to this clone: The gene symbols are mouse symbols. The CDR3 end is not reached by the read, which stops 4 residues before it; the germline J gene fills it in. This chain joins TRBV13-3 and TRBJ2-1, with 8 bases matching TRBD1. There are 13 residues in the CDR3. Germline assignment: CDR1 NNHDY and CDR2 SYVADS. Trimming at V came to 4 bases and at J to 6 bases, leaving 3 bases not matched to a gene. The part of the CDR3 DNA that was read is TGTGCCAGCAGTCAGGGGGCGCCTGCT. Translation: CASSQGAPA. The full CDR3 protein reads CASSQGAPAEQFF.

Notes on this clone: Gene names are the mouse ones. The read terminates 4 residues before the CDR3 end, so the remaining end is supplied by the germline J gene. This chain joins TRBV19 and TRBJ2-5; 12 bases fit TRBD1. Germline V gives CDR1 FNHDT, CDR2 SITEND (reference sequence). CDR3 length equals 16 residues. CDR3 DNA, as far as it was read: TGTGCCAGCAGTATGTGGGACAGGGGGCGCGAAGAC. The encoded protein is CASSMWDRGRED. The full-length CDR3 reads as CASSMWDRGREDTQYF.

Details on this clone: Genes and germline are mouse. Coverage ceases 4 residues before the CDR3 finishes, and the germline J gene fills in the end. The chain links TRBV1 to TRBJ1-1; 8 nucleotides match TRBD1. Germline V gene data show CDR1 as NSQYPW and CDR2 as LRSPGD (reference sequence). The CDR3 has 15 amino acids. Losses at the gene ends were 0 bases for V and 4 bases for J; bases not matched to a gene: 4. The CDR3 is CTCSADRGRGTEVFF. The DNA read from the CDR3 is TGCACCTGCAGTGCAGACAGGGGGCGCGGCACA.

This clone turned up a few times. Each gene name is a mouse one. The read terminates 4 residues before the CDR3 end, so the remaining end is supplied by the germline J gene. The V call is TRBV13-3, the J call TRBJ1-4, with TRBD1 identical over 10 bases. CDR3 length: 16 residues. CDR1 and CDR2 from the germline V gene are NNHDY and SYVADS. The DNA read from the CDR3 is TGTGCCAGCAGCGAGGCTGGGACAGGGGTTGGCGAA. Its translation is CASSEAGTGVGE. The whole CDR3 protein reads CASSEAGTGVGERLFF.

On this clone itself: Each gene name is a mouse one. The CDR3 extends 4 residues past the end of the read, so its final part is completed from the germline J gene. The V call is TRBV13-3, the J call TRBJ1-1; the D gene is possibly TRBD1 (6 bases). The V end was cut by 1 base, the J end by 4 bases, with 8 bases between. CDR3 size: 13 residues. From germline, CDR1 is NNHDY and CDR2 SYVADS. CDR3 DNA, as far as it was read: TGTGCCAGCAGTGATTGGACAGTCACA. Translated, it gives CASSDWTVT. The entire CDR3 protein is CASSDWTVTEVFF.

Regarding this clone: The gene names here belong to mouse. From the germline J gene comes the end of the CDR3, since the read stops 4 residues before it. The rearrangement links TRBV13-1 to TRBJ2-2; TRBD2 aligns across 9 bases. CDR1 and CDR2 (germline): NSHNY, SYGAGN. With V trimmed by 4 bases and J by 0 bases, 1 base remained unmatched. There are 15 residues in the CDR3. CDR3 amino acids: CASSLGGSNTGQLYF. The CDR3 DNA, read in part, is TGTGCCAGCAGTCTGGGGGGGTCAAACACCGGG.

Comment on this clone: Gene names are mouse gene names. The CDR3 goes on 4 residues after the read ends, and that part is filled in from the germline J gene. The chain links TRBV13-3 to TRBJ2-7; the D gene is possibly TRBD1 (6 bases). CDR1 and CDR2 (germline): NNHDY, SYVADS. The CDR3 has 13 amino acids. The CDR3: CASSEFRGYEQYF. CDR3 DNA (partial): TGTGCCAGCAGTGAATTCAGGGGATAT.

This clone was seen more than once but under ten times. Any gene name here is a mouse gene name. Partial CDR3 DNA: TGCACCTGCAGTGCAGAAAGACTGGGGGGGCGC. This translates into CTCSAERLGGR. The full CDR3 is CTCSAERLGGRDYTF. The genes are TRBV1 and TRBJ1-2; TRBD1 is a possible D gene (6 bases). The sequence runs out 4 residues before the end of the CDR3; the remainder is reconstructed from the germline J gene. CDR1 NSQYPW and CDR2 LRSPGD come from the germline V gene (reference sequence). The CDR3 contains 15 residues.

This clone was observed a handful of times. Gene names are mouse gene names. The read ends 4 residues early relative to the CDR3; the germline J gene fills the gap. The rearrangement links TRBV19 to TRBJ2-5; 8 bases agree with TRBD2. Trimming removed 2 bases from V and 3 bases from J; junction bases left unmatched: 5. Germline V gene lookup returns CDR1 FNHDT and CDR2 SITEND (reference sequence). The CDR3 runs to 15 residues. The CDR3 here is CASSIQTGGQDTQYF. The sequenced part of the CDR3 DNA is TGTGCCAGCAGTATCCAAACTGGGGGTCAAGAC.

A few counts support this clone. Gene names are the mouse ones. The read terminates 4 residues ahead of where the CDR3 ends, so the germline J gene completes it. The rearrangement uses TRBV13-3 and TRBJ2-4; TRBD1 is a possible D gene (5 bases). Germline loops: CDR1 NNHDY, CDR2 SYVADS. CDR3 size: 14 residues. V lost 1 base, J lost 2 bases, and 8 bases lay in between. Here the CDR3 reads CASSDQTDQNTLYF. The CDR3 bases that were read are TGTGCCAGCAGTGATCAGACAGATCAAAAC.

This clone was observed a handful of times. Genes here carry mouse names. The missing CDR3 end, 4 residues past where the read stops, is filled in from the germline J gene. V gene TRBV17 combines with J gene TRBJ2-1; maybe TRBD1 (5 bases). The CDR3 covers 13 residues. Germline CDR1 reads MNHDT; CDR2 reads YYDKIL. The sequenced part of the CDR3 DNA is TGTGCTAGCAGTAGCAGGGAAGGAGCT. Amino acid sequence: CASSSREGA. The CDR3 as a whole reads CASSSREGAEQFF.

In its sample, this clone was seen a few times. All gene names here are mouse names. The sequence runs out 4 residues before the end of the CDR3; the remainder is reconstructed from the germline J gene. The chain recombines TRBV5 with TRBJ2-4; maybe TRBD2 (6 bases). V gave up 4 bases and J gave up 2 bases, with 10 bases separating them. The CDR3 loop spans 14 amino acids. Per germline, CDR1 LGHNA and CDR2 YNLKQL (reference sequence). The CDR3 reads CASSPRLDQNTLYF. The covered CDR3 bases are TGTGCCAGCAGCCCCCGACTGGATCAAAAC.

About this clone: The listed genes are named as in mouse. The read finishes 4 residues shy of the CDR3 end, and the germline J gene is used to complete it. The V and J genes are TRBV13-3 and TRBJ2-4; 12 nucleotides line up with TRBD2. Trimming removed 0 bases from V and 2 bases from J; junction bases left unmatched: 4. The length of the CDR3 is 17 residues. From germline, CDR1 is NNHDY and CDR2 SYVADS. The covered CDR3 bases are TGTGCCAGCAGTGATGCAGGGACTGGGGGGCCTCAAAAC. It yields the protein CASSDAGTGGPQN. The full CDR3 protein reads CASSDAGTGGPQNTLYF.

This clone was picked up a small number of times. The listed genes are named as in mouse. Incomplete CDR3 DNA: TGTGCCAGCGGTGACCCAGGGACTGGTGAAAAC. Encoded protein: CASGDPGTGEN. The whole CDR3 protein reads CASGDPGTGENTLYF. The chain uses TRBV13-2 and TRBJ2-4, with 8 nucleotides matching TRBD2. The observed sequence ends 4 residues before the CDR3 terminus, with the missing tail filled in from the germline J gene. This CDR3 contains 15 residues. CDR1 is NNHNN, CDR2 SYGAGS, per germline (reference sequence).

Turning to this clone: Gene names follow the mouse nomenclature. The read ends 4 residues before the CDR3 terminus; that terminus is restored from the germline J gene. The chain couples TRBV14 to TRBJ2-1; possibly TRBD2 for D (6 bases). The V gene's germline CDR1 is SGHDT and CDR2 FRDEAV. Trimming pared 6 bases from V and 1 base from J, leaving 14 bases between. The CDR3 totals 15 residues. Incomplete CDR3 DNA: TGTGCCAGCACCCTCCCGGGACTAAACTATGCT. Protein: CASTLPGLNYA. The whole CDR3 protein reads CASTLPGLNYAEQFF.

Notes on this clone: Mouse gene names and germline throughout. The CDR3 extends 4 residues past the end of the read, so its final part is completed from the germline J gene. The chain uses TRBV1 and TRBJ1-2; 7 positions match TRBD1. The CDR3 contains 16 residues. V lost 0 bases to trimming and J lost 4 bases; unmatched junction nucleotides: 8. The germline gives CDR1 NSQYPW, CDR2 LRSPGD (reference sequence). The DNA read from the CDR3 is TGCACCTGCAGTGCAGATCGCTCAGGGGGAGGCTCC. Translating it yields CTCSADRSGGGS. The full CDR3 protein is CTCSADRSGGGSDYTF.

A remark on this clone: Translating the DNA gives a protein that differs from the TCRdb entry at residue 12; the protein shown here is that DNA translation. The genes and germline here are from mouse. Read sequence stops 3 residues before the CDR3 end, and the germline J gene provides the missing end. This chain connects TRBV14 to TRBJ1-3, with D maybe TRBD1 (6 bases). CDR3 length: 15 residues. V lost 5 bases and J lost 0, with 12 bases in between. Germline CDR1 reads SGHDT; CDR2 reads FRDEAV. The sequenced part of the CDR3 DNA is TGTGCCAGCAGCTACGGACAGAATTCTGGAAATACG. Residues: CASSYGQNSGNT. The full CDR3 reads CASSYGQNSGNTLYF. Full variable domain (remainder filled in from reference TRBV14 and TRBJ1-3): EAGVTQSPRYAVLQEGQAVSFWCDPISGHDTLYWYQQPRDQGPQLLVYFRDEAVIDNSQLPSDRFSAVRPKGTNSTLKIQSAKQGDTATYLCASSYGQNSGNTLYFGEGSRLIVV.

In this sample, this clone turned up many times. Gene names follow the mouse nomenclature. Read data end 4 residues before the CDR3 end; the end is taken from the germline J gene. The chain links TRBV13-3 to TRBJ1-1, with D possibly matching TRBD1 (5 bases). The CDR3 length is 15 residues. Trimming took off 0 bases at V and 0 bases at J, with 9 bases between the two ends. Germline V gene data show CDR1 as NNHDY and CDR2 as SYVADS. The CDR3 loop is CASSDEGQANTEVFF. Incomplete CDR3 DNA: TGTGCCAGCAGTGATGAAGGACAAGCAAACACA.

This clone has just a few counts. These gene names are mouse names. The sequenced fragment ends 4 residues before the CDR3 boundary, so the rest is inferred from the germline J gene. The chain joins TRBV19 to TRBJ2-1; 10 bases align to TRBD1. The J segment lost 5 bases and the V segment lost 2 bases, leaving 4 bases of the junction unmatched. CDR1 and CDR2 from the germline V gene are FNHDT and SITEND (reference sequence). CDR3 length: 15 amino acids. The DNA read from the CDR3 is TGTGCCAGCAGTATGGAGGACAGGGGGGATGCT. As protein: CASSMEDRGDA. The full CDR3 sequence reads CASSMEDRGDAEQFF.

Comment on this clone: Gene names refer to mouse genes. The part of the CDR3 DNA that was read is TGTGCTAGCAGTGTACAGGGTGCT. This codes for CASSVQGA. The full-length CDR3 reads as CASSVQGAEQFF. The chain links TRBV17 to TRBJ2-1, with D possibly being TRBD1 (6 bases). The observed sequence ends 4 residues before the CDR3 terminus, with the missing tail filled in from the germline J gene. The V end was cut by 5 bases, the J end by 6 bases, with 8 bases between. The V gene's germline CDR1 is MNHDT and CDR2 YYDKIL. The CDR3 is 12 residues long.

This clone has only a few counts. The listed genes are named as in mouse. Coverage ceases 4 residues before the CDR3 finishes, and the germline J gene fills in the end. This chain uses TRBV13-3 with TRBJ2-2, with 9 bases aligning to TRBD1. V was clipped by 0 bases and J by 2 bases; unmatched bases: 5. The CDR3 extends over 17 amino acids. The germline V gene has CDR1 NNHDY and CDR2 SYVADS. The CDR3: CASSDAGDRENTGQLYF. CDR3 bases read: TGTGCCAGCAGTGATGCCGGGGACAGGGAGAACACCGGG.

The table lists this clone with many counts. Gene names and germline match the mouse. The read stops 4 residues short of the end of the CDR3; the missing end is completed from the germline J gene. The chain employs TRBV13-1 and TRBJ2-3, with 12 bases matching TRBD2. This CDR3 spans 16 amino acids. V shed 5 bases, J shed 1 base, and the junction held 5 bases outside the gene matches. Germline V gene sequence: CDR1 NSHNY, CDR2 SYGAGN. The CDR3 sequence is CASSDWGGAGAETLYF. Incomplete CDR3 DNA: TGTGCCAGCAGCGACTGGGGGGGCGCCGGTGCAGAA.

With respect to this clone: Gene names follow the mouse nomenclature. Read coverage stops 4 residues before the CDR3 terminus; the germline J gene supplies the remainder. The V call is TRBV13-3, the J call TRBJ2-1; 8 nucleotides agree with TRBD2. Germline CDR1 and CDR2: NNHDY and SYVADS. There are 16 residues in the CDR3. V shed 0 bases and J 6 bases; nucleotides not matched to a gene: 8. Here the CDR3 reads CASSDAEGGARAEQFF. The CDR3 DNA, read in part, is TGTGCCAGCAGTGATGCAGAGGGGGGGGCGCGTGCT.

There are a few counts of this clone. Gene names are mouse gene names. This CDR3 reads CASSPQGARAEQFF. CDR3 bases read: TGTGCCAGCAGCCCACAGGGGGCGCGTGCT. V usage is TRBV13-3 and J usage is TRBJ2-1, with 9 bases that match TRBD1. The CDR3 goes on 4 residues after the read ends, and that part is filled in from the germline J gene. With V trimmed by 5 bases and J by 6 bases, 6 bases remained unmatched. The length of the CDR3 is 14 residues. Germline V lookup: CDR1 NNHDY, CDR2 SYVADS.

This clone has only a few counts. The genes and germline here are from mouse. The CDR3 end lies 4 residues beyond the end of the read and is filled in from the germline J gene. The chain couples TRBV1 to TRBJ2-7, with TRBD2 identical over 10 bases. CDR3 length: 14 amino acids. V shed 7 bases, J shed 3 bases, and the junction held 6 bases outside the gene matches. The germline gives CDR1 NSQYPW, CDR2 LRSPGD (reference sequence). The CDR3: CTCNPGLGFYEQYF. The covered CDR3 bases are TGCACCTGCAATCCGGGACTGGGGTTCTAT.

This clone appeared a few times. Mouse germline and gene names are used. The read halts 4 residues ahead of the CDR3 end, with the missing end drawn from the germline J gene. This sequence joins TRBV19 and TRBJ2-1; TRBD2 might be the D (5 bases). This CDR3 spans 15 amino acids. Trimming removed 4 bases from V and 4 bases from J, with 15 bases in between. Germline V CDR1 and CDR2: FNHDT, SITEND (reference sequence). CDR3: CASSPEWGFYAEQFF. The part of the CDR3 DNA that was read is TGTGCCAGCAGTCCGGAGTGGGGATTTTATGCT.

Turning to this clone: Germline and genes: mouse. The read is 4 residues too short to cover the CDR3 end, so that end is filled in from the germline J gene. This chain links TRBV1 with TRBJ1-4; 11 bases fit TRBD1. The length of the CDR3 is 16 residues. V was pared by 3 bases and J by 5 bases, with 5 bases of the junction left unmatched. Germline CDR1 reads NSQYPW; CDR2 reads LRSPGD (reference sequence). The CDR3 bases that were read are TGCACCTGCAGTGCGACCGGGACAGGGGGGAACGAA. Translating gives CTCSATGTGGNE. In full, the CDR3 reads CTCSATGTGGNERLFF.

This clone occurred a few times. Gene names are mouse gene names. The read ends 4 residues early relative to the CDR3; the germline J gene fills the gap. The chain carries TRBV1 and TRBJ2-2; 9 bases agree with TRBD2. The CDR3 is 16 residues long. Germline-derived CDR1 and CDR2 are NSQYPW and LRSPGD (reference sequence). V dropped 4 bases and J dropped 1; count of bases not matched to a gene: 4. This chain's CDR3 is CTCSGTGALNTGQLYF. The part of the CDR3 DNA that was read is TGCACCTGCAGTGGGACTGGGGCCCTAAACACCGGG.

This clone has more than one count but fewer than ten. Genes and germline come from the mouse. Read sequence stops 4 residues before the CDR3 end, and the germline J gene provides the missing end. The chain couples TRBV13-3 to TRBJ2-3; 7 bases are shared with TRBD1. V lost 0 bases, J lost 4 bases, and 5 bases stayed unmatched. The V gene's germline CDR1 is NNHDY and CDR2 SYVADS. CDR3 length: 15 amino acids. The CDR3 spells CASSDAEGQTETLYF. The DNA read from the CDR3 is TGTGCCAGCAGTGATGCAGAGGGACAGACAGAA.